This T cell receptor beta chain was observed in a study of cytomegalovirus exposure and HLA in healthy donors. The study, taken as a whole, reports: Reports credit the classifier with highly specific, highly sensitive diagnosis of cytomegalovirus status.

The PCR ran on 60 Vbeta and 13 Jbeta primers. The method was immunoSEQ multiplex PCR; TCRdb's version includes in-frame clones alone and lacks a portion of them. The sample consists of roughly 150,000 clones, about 70% of them appearing once. The CDR3 length is 14 residues. V lost 5 bases to trimming and J lost 2 bases, with 12 bases between them. CDR1 and CDR2 from the germline V gene are MDHEN and SYDVKM. Details on this clone: Its target is not known.

The clonotype was recovered from a man aged 30 to 45 in good health and CMV-seropositive. The sample consisted of PBMCs. The gene calls are TRBV28 and TRBJ1-2, with D perhaps matching TRBD1 (6 bases). The CDR3 spells CASSGGGGNYGYTF. Written as DNA, the CDR3 is TGTGCCAGCAGTGGGGGGGGCGGAAACTATGGCTACACCTTC.